A single sample is the source of the 5 T cell receptor beta chains below, sequenced in a study of blood T cell repertoires in COVID-19. Libraries were prepared by immunoSEQ multiplex PCR; TCRdb keeps only in-frame clonotypes and omits some of them. The repertoire holds tens of thousands of clones, with approximately 91% as singletons. Sequences were obtained from peripheral blood. These receptor sequences come from a man between 65 and 79 years old with active or convalescent COVID-19.

The rearrangement uses TRBV7-2 and TRBJ2-5, with D hard to call. This CDR3 spans 11 amino acids. V gave up 5 bases and J gave up 5 bases, with 6 bases separating them. Germline V gene sequence: CDR1 SGHTA, CDR2 FQGNSA. CDR3 amino acids: CASSPSETQYF. The CDR3 region has the DNA TGTGCCAGCAGCCCTTCGGAGACCCAGTACTTC.

The CDR3 bases are TGTGCCAGCTCACCACCGTCAAGAGGGCTGAACACTGAAGCTTTCTTT. This codes for CASSPPSRGLNTEAFF. The chain recombines TRBV18 with TRBJ1-1; unclear D gene. With 0 bases removed from V and 0 bases from J, the gap between germline ends came to 11 bases. CDR1 and CDR2 from the germline V gene are KGHSH and LQKENI. This CDR3 has 16 residues.

The chain couples TRBV3-1 (or the pseudogene TRBV3-2) to TRBJ2-1; 16 bases line up with TRBD2. V lost 2 bases to trimming and J lost 2 bases; unmatched junction nucleotides: 6. Per the germline V gene, CDR1 is LGHDT and CDR2 is YNNKEL (reference sequence). The CDR3 runs 19 residues. The CDR3: CASSQPGTSGGAPYNEQFF. Here the CDR3 DNA reads TGTGCCAGCAGCCAACCGGGGACTAGCGGGGGGGCCCCCTACAATGAGCAGTTCTTC.

The V gene is TRBV6-2 or TRBV6-3, the J gene TRBJ1-5, with D tentatively TRBD1 (5 bases). The CDR3 totals 14 residues. Trimming stripped 3 bases from V and 5 bases from J, with 11 bases between. Germline V gives CDR1 MNHEY, CDR2 SVGEGT. As DNA, the CDR3 is TGTGCCAGCAGTTATCGGCGGGGCGATCAGCCCCAGCATTTT. Translating it yields CASSYRRGDQPQHF.

A single count supports this clone. The chain joins TRBV19 to TRBJ2-7; D might be TRBD2 (7 bases). The CDR3 is 15 residues long. V was trimmed by 2 bases and J by 6 bases, leaving 17 bases between them. Germline CDR1 and CDR2: LNHDA and SQIVND (reference sequence). CDR3 loop: CASSIFGGPGFEQYF. For the CDR3, the DNA is TGTGCCAGTAGTATATTCGGGGGGCCCGGATTCGAGCAGTACTTC.